Listed below are T cell receptor beta chains from one sample, sequenced in a study of metastatic and nonmetastatic thyroid tumors. With MiXCR, TCRdb reprocessed the PCR reads. This sample has roughly 22,000 clones, with 36% found just once. The specimen was blood. These receptors originate from a male donor with papillary thyroid cancer or a benign thyroid nodule (not recorded which). Some clones in this sample may be carry-over from other donors' samples. The CDR3 runs from the conserved cysteine through the conserved F or W. A D gene is named only where the DNA matches it firmly. Clone size is shown for a subset of rows, as once, few, many or a class of expanded clone.

v_call: TRBV29-1
d_call: -
clone_size: medium-sized
j_call: TRBJ1-1
cdr3_nt: TGCAGCGTTCACACCCAGGGTAACACTGAAGCTTTCTTT
cdr3_aa: CSVHTQGNTEAFF

v_call: TRBV12-3/TRBV12-4
d_call: -
clone_size: -
j_call: TRBJ2-1
cdr3_nt: TGTGCCAGCAGTCTATTGAGACTGTACAATGAGCAGTTCTTC
cdr3_aa: CASSLLRLYNEQFF

v_call: TRBV9
d_call: -
clone_size: few
j_call: TRBJ1-1
cdr3_nt: TGTGCCAGCAGCGTAGGAGTATTGGACACTGAAGCTTTCTTT
cdr3_aa: CASSVGVLDTEAFF

v_call: TRBV12-3/TRBV12-4
d_call: -
clone_size: medium-sized
j_call: TRBJ1-5
cdr3_nt: TGTGCCAGCAGTTTAGTGGACGGCAATCAGCCCCAGCATTTT
cdr3_aa: CASSLVDGNQPQHF

v_call: TRBV7-9
d_call: -
clone_size: many
j_call: TRBJ2-1
cdr3_nt: TGTGCCAGCAGCTTACTCCTGGGGCATGAGCAGTTCTTC
cdr3_aa: CASSLLLGHEQFF

v_call: TRBV4-2
d_call: -
clone_size: -
j_call: TRBJ1-4
cdr3_nt: TGTGCCAGCAGCCAAGATAAAAATGCCGGAAAGGAAAAACTGTTTTTT
cdr3_aa: CASSQDKNAGKEKLFF

v_call: TRBV18
d_call: -
clone_size: -
j_call: TRBJ1-3
cdr3_nt: TGTGCCAGCTCACCGGGACACTCGAGCTCTGGAAACACCATATATTTT
cdr3_aa: CASSPGHSSSGNTIYF

v_call: TRBV2
d_call: -
clone_size: -
j_call: TRBJ1-5
cdr3_nt: TGTGCCAGCAGTCAAGACGGTGCTTCTCAGCCCCAGCATTTT
cdr3_aa: CASSQDGASQPQHF

v_call: TRBV7-8
d_call: TRBD2
clone_size: -
j_call: TRBJ2-7
cdr3_nt: TGTGCCAGCAGCCTACCGGGACTAGCGGGATTAAACGAGCAGTACTTC
cdr3_aa: CASSLPGLAGLNEQYF

v_call: TRBV10-3
d_call: TRBD1
clone_size: -
j_call: TRBJ1-2
cdr3_nt: TGTGCCATCAGTGAGGGACAGGGTCATGGCTACACCTTC
cdr3_aa: CAISEGQGHGYTF

v_call: TRBV25-1
d_call: -
clone_size: -
j_call: TRBJ2-5
cdr3_nt: TGTGCCAGCAGTGACCCCGGGACATTAAAAGAGACCCAGTACTTC
cdr3_aa: CASSDPGTLKETQYF